This entry lists 21 T cell receptor beta chains sequenced from one sample in a study of T-cell memory formation after mild COVID-19. TCRdb ran MiXCR on the 5' RACE reads and lists one entry per CDR3 protein. The table includes roughly 600,000 distinct CDR3 sequences, roughly 18% detected once. Sequenced: PBMCs or a T cell subset sorted from them (not recorded which). The receptor set was obtained from an adult woman who had mild COVID-19 (a few samples of this study predate the infection). Cell type and time point are not known.

This clonotype was picked up a small number of times. The V gene is TRBV9, the J gene TRBJ2-3; D is unresolved. CDR3 size: 14 residues. In germline, CDR1 is SGDLS, CDR2 YYNGEE. Trimming shortened V by 1 base and J by 6 bases, and 12 bases separated the two germline ends. CDR3 residues: CASSVTISADTQYF. The CDR3 DNA reads as TGTGCCAGCAGCGTAACTATTAGTGCCGATACGCAGTATTTT.

In this sample, this clonotype turned up a few times. The chain has TRBV6-1 and TRBJ2-7; 12 nucleotides line up with TRBD2. There are 15 residues in the CDR3. In germline, CDR1 is MNHNS, CDR2 SASEGT. J gave up 3 bases and V 6 bases, and 6 bases lay outside the gene matches. This CDR3 reads CASSPTSGSFYEQYF. The CDR3 DNA sequence: TGTGCCAGCAGCCCGACTAGCGGGAGCTTCTACGAGCAGTACTTC.

This clonotype was found a few times. The rearrangement joins TRBV9 to TRBJ2-7, with D hard to call. From germline, CDR1 is SGDLS and CDR2 YYNGEE. The CDR3 contains 14 residues. Deletions cut 0 bases from V and 2 bases from J, with 9 bases between. CDR3 protein: CASSVASQTYEQYF. Written as DNA, the CDR3 is TGTGCCAGCAGCGTAGCTTCGCAAACCTACGAGCAGTACTTC.

The chain recombines TRBV4-1 with TRBJ1-4; D ambiguous. Germline V gives CDR1 MGHRA, CDR2 YSYEKL. V was clipped by 0 bases and J by 14 bases, with 7 bases between them. CDR3 length: 11 residues. The CDR3 DNA follows: TGCGCCAGCAGCCAAGAGGCGTTTCTGTTTTTT. It is translated as CASSQEAFLFF.

The chain joins TRBV20-1 to TRBJ2-5; 15 positions match TRBD2. Germline CDR1 and CDR2: DFQATT and SNEGSKA (reference sequence). V shed 6 bases, J shed 5 bases, and the junction held 10 bases outside the gene matches. The CDR3 totals 16 residues. Here the CDR3 reads CSARTSGRAKGETQYF. The CDR3, as DNA: TGCAGTGCACGGACTAGCGGGAGGGCCAAGGGGGAGACCCAGTACTTC.

This rearrangement joins TRBV24-1 to TRBJ2-3; 7 nucleotides match TRBD2. The CDR3 is 19 amino acids. CDR1 is KGHDR and CDR2 is SFDVKD in the germline V gene. After removal of 3 bases from V and 6 bases from J, the junction contained 20 bases not matched to a gene. The CDR3 coding sequence is TGTGCCACCAGTGATAGAGGAGGCCTAGCGGAAGACTCCGGGGATACGCAGTATTTT. Its translation: CATSDRGGLAEDSGDTQYF.

This clonotype has a handful of counts. The J gene is TRBJ2-7, the V gene TRBV19, with a possible D match to TRBD1 (5 bases). Germline V gene lookup returns CDR1 LNHDA and CDR2 SQIVND (reference sequence). The CDR3 length is 14 residues. V was cut by 1 base and J by 7 bases, with 14 bases left in between. CDR3 sequence reads: CASSIAFAGYEQYF. The CDR3 DNA is TGTGCCAGTAGTATAGCCTTCGCAGGGTATGAGCAGTACTTC. Based on the CDR3 plus reference TRBV19 and TRBJ2-7, the full variable domain is DGGITQSPKYLFRKEGQNVTLSCEQNLNHDAMYWYRQDPGQGLRLIYYSQIVNDFQKGDIAEGYSVSREKKESFPLTVTSAQKNPTAFYLCASSIAFAGYEQYFGPGTRLTVT.

The sample holds many counts of this clonotype. This chain uses TRBV5-1 with TRBJ2-2, with unresolved D. CDR3 length: 16 residues. CDR1 is SGHRS, CDR2 YFSETQ, per germline. V was shortened by 4 bases and J by 0 bases, with 13 bases between the two germline ends. In DNA form, the CDR3 reads TGCGCCAGCAGCGATCAGAGCCTCGCGAACACCGGGGAGCTGTTTTTT. Protein: CASSDQSLANTGELFF.

In its sample, this clonotype was seen a few times. V gene TRBV19 combines with J gene TRBJ1-5; D is undetermined. Trimming shortened V by 7 bases and J by 10 bases, and 17 bases separated the two germline ends. CDR3 length: 13 amino acids. The germline CDR1 and CDR2 sequences are LNHDA and SQIVND (reference sequence). CDR3 residues: CASTHGWPQPQHF. CDR3 DNA: TGTGCCAGTACGCACGGTTGGCCCCAACCCCAGCATTTT.

V usage is TRBV29-1 and J usage is TRBJ2-3; D is undetermined. Germline assignment: CDR1 SQVTM and CDR2 ANQGSEA. The CDR3 has 14 amino acids. Trimming pared 4 bases from V and 1 base from J, leaving 12 bases between. In DNA form, the CDR3 reads TGCAGCGTTGGGCAACACCCCGGCACAGATACGCAGTATTTT. Encoded protein: CSVGQHPGTDTQYF.

This clonotype was seen only a few times. This sequence joins TRBV27 and TRBJ1-2; 12 nucleotides match TRBD1. Germline CDR1 reads MNHEY; CDR2 reads SMNVEV (reference sequence). CDR3 length: 15 amino acids. The V and J ends lost 7 bases and 8 bases, in that order; junction bases with no gene match: 11. Here the CDR3 reads CASTRLGQGARGYTF. As DNA, the CDR3 is TGTGCCAGCACTCGATTGGGACAGGGGGCAAGAGGCTACACCTTC.

This clonotype has ten or more counts. The rearrangement joins TRBV7-6 to TRBJ2-3; D remains unclear. CDR3 length: 14 amino acids. CDR1 is SGHVS, CDR2 FNYEAQ, per germline. V shed 1 base and J shed 2 bases, with 7 bases lying between them. CDR3 DNA: TGTGCCAGCAGCTTAGGGGTGGCCACAGATACGCAGTATTTT. Its translation is CASSLGVATDTQYF.

CDR3 in amino acids: CATRASGLPNYEQFF. The DNA of the CDR3 is TGTGCCACCAGAGCCAGCGGGCTCCCAAACTATGAGCAGTTCTTC. The V call is TRBV7-8, the J call TRBJ2-1, with D maybe TRBD2 (6 bases). This CDR3 has 15 amino acids. The germline gives CDR1 SGHVS, CDR2 FQNEAQ. With 10 bases removed from V and 8 bases from J, the gap between germline ends came to 24 bases.

The chain combines TRBV12-3 or TRBV12-4 with TRBJ1-2, with D possibly being TRBD1 (6 bases). V was trimmed by 6 bases and J by 7 bases, leaving 12 bases between them. This CDR3 comprises 12 residues. CDR3: CASSRTQGGYTF. CDR3 nucleotide sequence: TGTGCCAGCAGCCGAACACAGGGTGGCTACACCTTC.

The rearrangement links TRBV4-1 to TRBJ2-1, with D uncertain. Germline V gene sequence: CDR1 MGHRA, CDR2 YSYEKL. V dropped 1 base and J dropped 8 bases, with 12 bases sitting between them. The CDR3 has 14 amino acids. The CDR3: CASSQVLASDEQFF. In DNA form, the CDR3 reads TGCGCCAGCAGCCAAGTTTTAGCAAGCGATGAGCAGTTCTTC.

The sample holds a few counts of this clonotype. The chain uses TRBV7-9 and TRBJ2-5; D is tentatively TRBD1 or TRBD2 (5 bases each). CDR3 length: 16 amino acids. Trimming left V 0 bases short and J 3 bases short, with 14 bases between. CDR1 is SEHNR, CDR2 FQNEAQ, per germline (reference sequence). CDR3 bases: TGTGCCAGCAGCTTAGCGCAGGCAGGGAGTGAAGAGACCCAGTACTTC. This codes for CASSLAQAGSEETQYF.

There are many counts of this clonotype. The chain joins TRBV12-3 or TRBV12-4 to TRBJ2-1; TRBD1 matches at 11 bases. CDR3 length equals 15 residues. J was trimmed by 2 bases and V by 4 bases; bases with no gene match: 1. CDR3 residues: CASSSGQGAYNEQFF. In DNA form, the CDR3 reads TGTGCCAGCAGTTCGGGACAGGGGGCCTACAATGAGCAGTTCTTC.

There are a few counts of this clonotype. The V gene is TRBV5-5, the J gene TRBJ2-7, with D unclear. Trimming pared 4 bases from V and 2 bases from J, leaving 7 bases between. CDR3 length: 12 amino acids. Germline CDR1 and CDR2: SGHKS and YYEKEE (reference sequence). The CDR3 bases are TGTGCCAGCAGCGTCGAAGCCTACGAGCAGTACTTC. Amino acid sequence: CASSVEAYEQYF.

There are a few counts of this clonotype. This chain joins TRBV12-3 or TRBV12-4 and TRBJ2-2, with 7 bases identical to TRBD2. With 6 bases clipped from V and 4 bases from J, the junction kept 14 bases outside the gene matches. This CDR3 has 17 residues. This CDR3 reads CASSPTSRESGTGELFF. The CDR3 DNA reads TGTGCCAGCAGCCCCACCTCGCGGGAGTCGGGCACCGGGGAGCTGTTTTTT.

This chain joins TRBV14 and TRBJ1-2, with D maybe TRBD1 (5 bases). The CDR3 is 13 residues long. Looked up from germline, CDR1 is SGHDN and CDR2 is FVKESK. Trimming stripped 1 base from V and 8 bases from J, with 11 bases between. The CDR3 sequence: CASSQAGVPGYTF. CDR3 coding DNA: TGTGCCAGCAGCCAAGCGGGGGTTCCCGGCTACACCTTC.

This clonotype was found many times. The chain couples TRBV29-1 to TRBJ2-1; 10 bases are a match to TRBD2. V lost 6 bases and J lost 6; bases outside the gene matches: 2. The CDR3 totals 12 residues. The V gene's germline CDR1 is SQVTM and CDR2 ANQGSEA. CDR3 in amino acids: CSVWTSGNEQFF. CDR3 sequence (DNA): TGCAGCGTGTGGACTAGCGGCAATGAGCAGTTCTTC.